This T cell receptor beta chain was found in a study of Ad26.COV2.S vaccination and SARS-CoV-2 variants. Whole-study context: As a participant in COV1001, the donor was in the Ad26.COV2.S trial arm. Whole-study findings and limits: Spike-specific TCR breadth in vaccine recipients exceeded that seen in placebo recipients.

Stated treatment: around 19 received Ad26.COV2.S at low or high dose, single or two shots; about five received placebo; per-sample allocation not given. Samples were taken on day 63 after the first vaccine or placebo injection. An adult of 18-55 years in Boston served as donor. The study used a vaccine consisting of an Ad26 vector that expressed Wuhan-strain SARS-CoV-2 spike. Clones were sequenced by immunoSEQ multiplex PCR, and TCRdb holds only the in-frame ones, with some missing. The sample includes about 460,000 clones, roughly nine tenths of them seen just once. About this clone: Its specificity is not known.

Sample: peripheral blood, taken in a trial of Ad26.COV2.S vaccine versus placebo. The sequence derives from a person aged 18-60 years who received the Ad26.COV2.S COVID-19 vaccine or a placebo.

The CDR3 sequence: CARSLDPGPIPANYGYTF. The CDR3 region has the DNA TGTGCCAGAAGCTTGGATCCGGGACCCATCCCAGCTAACTATGGCTACACCTTC. The chain carries TRBV5-3 and TRBJ1-2, with TRBD1 as a possible D gene (5 bases). TRBV5-3 belongs to the ORF category, with a function that is uncertain. The CDR3 extends over 18 amino acids. Trimming shortened V by 0 bases and J by 0 bases, and 18 bases separated the two germline ends.